The 4 T cell receptor beta chains below come from one sample, sequenced in a study of blood T cell repertoires in COVID-19 (dated by TCRdb to 2020 to 2021). Libraries were prepared through the immunoSEQ multiplex PCR assay. Not all clones reach the TCRdb copy of this immuneACCESS table, which keeps in-frame sequences only. Checked studies attribute under half of the gap to unresolved V genes and leave the rest unexplained. The sample table records 250,000 to 400,000 clones; approximately 88% of these occur just once. The ten largest clones add up to approximately 1.8% of the sample. What was sequenced was peripheral blood. Receptor source: a woman aged 25-40 years with COVID-19, enrolled during active disease.

The gene calls are TRBV11-3 and TRBJ2-7, with TRBD1 matching over 7 bases. The CDR3 is 16 amino acids. Trimming took 4 bases from V and 4 from J; bases not matched to a gene: 13. Germline CDR1 and CDR2: SGHNT and YENEEA. The CDR3 loop reads CASSYLGTDIGYEQYF. The CDR3 DNA reads as TGTGCCAGCAGCTACTTGGGGACAGACATCGGGTACGAGCAGTACTTC.

The chain uses TRBV14 and TRBJ2-5, with a weak D call TRBD1 (5 bases). Trimming pared 4 bases from V and 0 bases from J, leaving 12 bases between. Germline V gene data show CDR1 as SGHDN and CDR2 as FVKESK. The CDR3 consists of 15 residues. CDR3 DNA sequence: TGTGCCAGCAGCCGGGGCCCCGGCAACCAAGAGACCCAGTACTTC. This codes for CASSRGPGNQETQYF.

The chain combines TRBV7-9 with TRBJ2-7, with D unclear. V was pared by 2 bases and J by 7 bases, with 12 bases between. This CDR3 is 13 amino acids long. Germline V lookup: CDR1 SEHNR, CDR2 FQNEAQ (reference sequence). CDR3 nucleotide sequence: TGTGCCAGCAGCTTACCGAGCGCTTCAGAGCAGTACTTC. Residues: CASSLPSASEQYF.

The V call is TRBV11-2, the J call TRBJ1-2, with TRBD1 matching over 8 bases. Germline V lookup: CDR1 SGHAT, CDR2 FQNNGV. This CDR3 spans 16 amino acids. The V gene end was trimmed by 6 bases and the J gene end by 6 bases; junction bases not matched to a gene: 15. The CDR3: CASSTYRGSSLHGYTF. As DNA, the CDR3 is TGTGCCAGCAGTACTTACAGGGGGTCCTCTCTCCATGGCTACACCTTC.